This T cell receptor (beta chain) derives from a study of blood T cell repertoires in COVID-19. Study information: The origin of the acute and convalescent COVID-19 samples was the United States, Italy and Spain. PBMCs, B-cell-depleted T cells, or T cells provided the cDNA or gDNA that made up the material.

Per the study methods: Counts of nucleated cells, estimated from reference gene primer amplification, were obtained. Using immunoSEQ multiplex PCR, the repertoire was profiled, and TCRdb retains in-frame clones only, with some absent. Clonal size and the V and J genes are those of that table, whereas D and trimming came from the DNA. Of around 300,000 clones in the sample, 80% to 90% are singletons; the top ten hold approximately 9.9%. V shed 1 base, J shed 2 bases, and the junction held 8 bases outside the gene matches. This CDR3 region has 16 residues. Germline CDR1 reads LGHDT; CDR2 reads YNNKEL (reference sequence).

The chain joins TRBV3-1 (or the pseudogene TRBV3-2) to TRBJ2-7; 7 nucleotides match TRBD2. This TCR came from a woman in her 70s with acute or convalescent COVID-19. Sample: peripheral blood. The CDR3 DNA reads as TGTGCCAGCAGCCAAGGTAGCTGGGCGGGGGCCTACGAGCAGTACTTC. It yields the protein CASSQGSWAGAYEQYF.